These T cell receptor beta chains were read from a single sample in a study of T-cell memory formation after mild COVID-19. In TCRdb, the 5' RACE reads were re-called with MiXCR into one record per CDR3 protein. The profile shows roughly 550,000 distinct CDR3 sequences, over 20% of them singletons. The sample taken for sequencing was PBMCs or a T cell subset sorted from them (not recorded which). These receptors came from an adult woman who had mild COVID-19 (a few samples of this study predate the infection). Cell type and time point are not known. Both conserved end residues are part of each CDR3. The order of the fields is J gene, D gene, clone size, V gene, CDR3 DNA, CDR3 protein. D genes are given only for firm matches. Expanded clones are given a class, and other clones once, few, many or no size at all.

>TRBJ2-1|TRBD2|.|TRBV15
TGTGCCACCAGCAGCCCTAGCGGGACATACAATGAGCAGTTCTTC
CATSSPSGTYNEQFF
>TRBJ1-2|TRBD1|few|TRBV7-8
TGTGCCAGCAGCTCCCTACACAGGGGCGCTAACTATGGCTACACCTTC
CASSSLHRGANYGYTF
>TRBJ2-1|.|.|TRBV4-1
TGCGCCAGCAGCCAAGCTAGGGGCCTGAAGCAGTTCTTC
CASSQARGLKQFF
>TRBJ2-2|.|many|TRBV11-3
TGTGCCAGCAGCTTACCCGGAACCGGGGAGCTGTTTTTT
CASSLPGTGELFF
>TRBJ2-5|.|.|TRBV4-1
TGCGCCAGCAGCCAAGTCGTCGTAGAGACCCAGTACTTC
CASSQVVVETQYF
>TRBJ2-2|.|few|TRBV12-3/TRBV12-4
TGTGCCAGCAGTTTAGCGCTCCCGAAGTGGGAGCTGTTTTTT
CASSLALPKWELFF
>TRBJ2-7|TRBD2|.|TRBV20-1
TGCAGTGCTAGAGTGATGGGTCTAGCGGGAGGAGTAAACGAGCAGTACTTC
CSARVMGLAGGVNEQYF
>TRBJ2-7|.|.|TRBV6-1
TGTGCCAGCAGTGACCAGTCAGGGAGCTACTACGAGCAGTACTTC
CASSDQSGSYYEQYF
>TRBJ2-3|.|few|TRBV9
TGTGCCAGCAGCGTAGAGGGCGGGTCTAGCACAGATACGCAGTATTTT
CASSVEGGSSTDTQYF
>TRBJ2-7|TRBD2|few|TRBV2
TGTGCCAGCCGAGGGACTAGCGGACTCTACGAGCAGTACTTC
CASRGTSGLYEQYF
>TRBJ2-1|TRBD1|.|TRBV5-6
TGTGCCAGCAGCTTCGACAGGGGAACGGGTGAGCAGTTCTTC
CASSFDRGTGEQFF
>TRBJ1-1|.|.|TRBV5-1
TGCGCCAGCAGCTTGGTGCGAGTGCGCCCGCTGAACACTGAAGCTTTCTTT
CASSLVRVRPLNTEAFF
>TRBJ1-5|TRBD1|.|TRBV24-1
TGTGCCACCAGTCCCAGGGACAGGGGGAATCAGCCCCAGCATTTT
CATSPRDRGNQPQHF
>TRBJ2-1|.|few|TRBV20-1
TGCAGTGCTATCCGAGCGGGCCACATGTACAATGAGCAGTTCTTC
CSAIRAGHMYNEQFF
>TRBJ2-5|.|.|TRBV7-9
TGTGCCAGCAGCTTCTCAGCGGAGACCCAGTACTTC
CASSFSAETQYF
>TRBJ2-7|TRBD2|.|TRBV12-3/TRBV12-4
TGTGCCAGCAGTACTCTAGCGGGGGGGGATTACGAGCAGTACTTC
CASSTLAGGDYEQYF
>TRBJ1-1|.|few|TRBV5-1
TGCGCCAGCAGATTTGGGACGGATGAAGCTTTCTTT
CASRFGTDEAFF
>TRBJ2-1|.|few|TRBV5-1
TGCGCCAGCAGCTTGCTGGTTGCAGGGAACAATGAGCAGTTCTTC
CASSLLVAGNNEQFF
>TRBJ1-1|TRBD1|many|TRBV5-6
TGTGCCAGCAGCCCGTCGACAGGGGGCCGCACTGAAGCTTTCTTT
CASSPSTGGRTEAFF
>TRBJ1-2|.|.|TRBV18
TGTGCCAGCTCACCACCAAAGGGCGGTGGCTACACCTTC
CASSPPKGGGYTF
>TRBJ1-2|.|.|TRBV4-1
TGCGCCAGCAGCCACCAACCGGGGGGAAACTATGGCTACACCTTC
CASSHQPGGNYGYTF
>TRBJ2-5|.|.|TRBV6-5
TGTGCCAGCAGATCTACAGGGAGGGGAGAGACCCAGTACTTC
CASRSTGRGETQYF
>TRBJ2-1|TRBD2|few|TRBV7-3
TGTGCCAGCAGCGCATCCCGGGCTAGCGGGAGAGGGAGGGAGCAGTTCTTC
CASSASRASGRGREQFF
>TRBJ2-1|.|many|TRBV29-1
TGCAGCGTTGAATGGGCGAGGTCCTACAATGAGCAGTTCTTC
CSVEWARSYNEQFF
>TRBJ2-6|.|.|TRBV20-1
TGCAGTGCTGGGACAGGGGCCAACGTCCTGACTTTC
CSAGTGANVLTF
>TRBJ2-7|.|.|TRBV4-3
TGCGCCAGCAGCCAAGATCACCGGACAGCGCCGGGCGAGCAGTACTTC
CASSQDHRTAPGEQYF
>TRBJ1-1|.|.|TRBV6-2/TRBV6-3
TGTGCCAGCTGGGGAATACCCCAACAGAGGAACACTGAAGCTTTCTTT
CASWGIPQQRNTEAFF
>TRBJ1-4|TRBD1|.|TRBV5-5
TGTGCCAGCAGCTATTCCCGACAGGGAGGTGAAAAACTGTTTTTT
CASSYSRQGGEKLFF
>TRBJ1-1|.|.|TRBV10-3
TGTGCCACCCGGGACGGGGAGAACACTGAAGCTTTCTTT
CATRDGENTEAFF
>TRBJ1-4|.|.|TRBV5-1
TGCGCCAGCAGGGAATGGGGAAACGAAAAACTGTTTTTT
CASREWGNEKLFF
>TRBJ2-7|.|many|TRBV5-1
TGCGCCAGTAAGACGGTCTTCTCCTACGAGCAGTACTTC
CASKTVFSYEQYF
>TRBJ2-1|TRBD2|.|TRBV9
TGTGCCAGCAGCTTCGGGGGGGGTGCCGGGAATGAGCAGTTCTTC
CASSFGGGAGNEQFF
>TRBJ1-1|TRBD1|few|TRBV24-1
TGTGCCACCAGTGACCCCGGACAGGGCGACACTGAAGCTTTCTTT
CATSDPGQGDTEAFF
>TRBJ2-7|.|.|TRBV24-1
TGTGCCACCAGATCGGACGGACCAACCTACGAGCAGTACTTC
CATRSDGPTYEQYF
>TRBJ1-3|TRBD1|.|TRBV15
TGTGCCACCAGTGGAGGGACAGCCTCTGGAAACACCATATATTTT
CATSGGTASGNTIYF
>TRBJ1-2|.|.|TRBV4-3
TGCGCCAGCAGCCAAGGGACAGAATCCTATGGCTACACCTTC
CASSQGTESYGYTF
>TRBJ1-4|.|.|TRBV20-1
TGCAGTGCATCTGGGCCGCCGATTAATGAAAAACTGTTTTTT
CSASGPPINEKLFF
>TRBJ1-4|TRBD1|few|TRBV15
TGTGCCACCAGCAGAGGGGACAGGGCAGGTGAAAAACTGTTTTTT
CATSRGDRAGEKLFF
>TRBJ2-1|.|many|TRBV7-8
TGTGCCAGCAGCTTAGTTGTGTCGGGGCTAGCGTACCGCATGACTTACAATGAGCAGTTCTTC
CASSLVVSGLAYRMTYNEQFF
>TRBJ2-5|.|few|TRBV5-6
TGTGCCAGCAGCCTGAATGACAAGAGGGGACAGTACTTC
CASSLNDKRGQYF
>TRBJ2-5|TRBD1|few|TRBV7-9
TGTGCCAGCAGCTCCCGACAGGGTACCAGAGAGACCCAGTACTTC
CASSSRQGTRETQYF
>TRBJ2-7|.|.|TRBV20-1
TGCAGTGCTAGATTCCTAGGGGACTTAAACTACGAGCAGTACTTC
CSARFLGDLNYEQYF